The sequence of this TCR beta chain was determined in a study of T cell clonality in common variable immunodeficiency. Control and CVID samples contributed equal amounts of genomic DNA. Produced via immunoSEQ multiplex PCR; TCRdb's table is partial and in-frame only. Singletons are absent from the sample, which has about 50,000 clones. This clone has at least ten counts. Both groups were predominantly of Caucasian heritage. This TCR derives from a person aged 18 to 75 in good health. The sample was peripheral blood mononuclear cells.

CDR3 bases read: TGCAGTGCTAGAGGGACGGGAGGGGCTAAAAACATT. Its translation: CSARGTGGAKNI. The whole CDR3 sequence reads CSARGTGGAKNIQYF. The V call is TRBV20-1, the J call TRBJ2-4; the match to TRBD2 covers 8 bases. The CDR3 end lies 3 residues beyond the end of the read and is filled in from the germline J gene. The CDR3 runs to 15 residues. The J segment lost 4 bases and the V segment lost 1 base, leaving 6 bases of the junction unmatched. CDR1 DFQATT and CDR2 SNEGSKA come from the germline V gene (reference sequence).